The 9 T cell receptor beta chains given below trace back to one sample, sequenced in a study of OX40 agonist ivuxolimab in advanced cancers. Here immunoSEQ multiplex PCR was the method, and the copy in TCRdb shows in-frame clones only, minus some. The data hold tens of thousands of clones, with around 92% observed a single time. Source: CD4+ or CD8+ T cells sorted from blood, taken in a trial of the OX40 agonist ivuxolimab. The receptors come from an adult with an advanced solid tumor such as melanoma, head and neck, liver or kidney cancer.

The chain uses TRBV2 and TRBJ2-3, with 12 bases identical to TRBD2. CDR1 SNHLY and CDR2 FYNNEI come from the germline V gene. V trimming: 1 base; J trimming: 5 bases; junction bases outside the gene matches: 7. The CDR3 contains 17 residues. DNA of the CDR3: TGTGCCAGCAGTGAAGAACCTAGCGGGGGGGCCGGAGATACGCAGTATTTT. This codes for CASSEEPSGGAGDTQYF.

The chain links TRBV19 to TRBJ1-2; D gene ambiguous. V was cut by 1 base and J by 2 bases, with 14 bases left in between. Germline values: CDR1 LNHDA, CDR2 SQIVND (reference sequence). The length of the CDR3 is 16 residues. CDR3: CASSIVVGETNYGYTF. Here the CDR3 DNA reads TGTGCCAGTAGTATAGTTGTCGGGGAGACGAACTATGGCTACACCTTC.

The CDR3 region has the DNA TGTGCCAGCAGTCCAACAGCCGGCTCCTATAATTCACCCCTCCACTTT. Translated: CASSPTAGSYNSPLHF. The V gene is TRBV27, the J gene TRBJ1-6; D gene uncertain. Germline lookup yields CDR1 MNHEY and CDR2 SMNVEV (reference sequence). Trimming removed 5 bases from V and 0 bases from J, with 11 bases in between. CDR3 length: 16 amino acids.

The chain couples TRBV7-6 to TRBJ2-7, with D perhaps given as TRBD1 or TRBD2 (5 bases each). The germline V gene has CDR1 SGHVS and CDR2 FNYEAQ. V lost 2 bases and J lost 2, with 28 bases in between. The length of the CDR3 is 20 residues. CDR3 residues: CASSLKSGSKPRDETYEQYF. DNA for the CDR3: TGTGCCAGCAGCTTAAAATCGGGTTCCAAGCCCCGGGACGAAACCTACGAGCAGTACTTC.

The chain carries TRBV6-5 and TRBJ1-1; no clear D gene. This CDR3 is 12 amino acids long. V was shortened by 3 bases and J by 3 bases, with 5 bases between the two germline ends. Germline CDR1 and CDR2: MNHEY and SVGAGI. CDR3 protein: CASSYLYTEAFF. CDR3 nucleotides: TGTGCCAGCAGTTATTTGTACACTGAAGCTTTCTTT.

The rearrangement links TRBV9 to TRBJ2-1; no firm D call. V gave up 4 bases and J gave up 9 bases, with 8 bases separating them. From germline, CDR1 is SGDLS and CDR2 YYNGEE. The length of the CDR3 is 11 residues. The CDR3 loop is CASSPLGEQFF. The CDR3 nucleotides are TGTGCCAGCAGCCCCCTCGGTGAGCAGTTCTTC.

The chain couples TRBV27 to TRBJ2-7; D is possibly TRBD1 or TRBD2 (6 bases each). V was pared by 8 bases and J by 2 bases, with 13 bases between. Germline assignment: CDR1 MNHEY and CDR2 SMNVEV (reference sequence). The CDR3 sequence is 13 residues long. In nucleotides, the CDR3 is TGTGCCAGCGGCGTAGGGGGGACCTACGAGCAGTACTTC. It encodes CASGVGGTYEQYF.

In DNA, the CDR3 is TGTGCCAGCAGCGTACTTGGGGGCACAGATACGCAGTATTTT. Protein product: CASSVLGGTDTQYF. The rearrangement uses TRBV9 and TRBJ2-3; D not resolved. CDR3 length equals 14 residues. V shed 1 base and J shed 1 base, with 7 bases lying between them. The germline V gene encodes CDR1 SGDLS and CDR2 YYNGEE.

The chain employs TRBV15 and TRBJ2-2; weak D call: TRBD2 (5 bases). V gave up 5 bases and J gave up 4 bases, with 11 bases separating them. CDR1 and CDR2 from the germline V gene are LNHNV and YYDKDF (reference sequence). The CDR3 length is 14 residues. CDR3 residues: CATSRDRGTGELFF. The CDR3 coding sequence is TGTGCCACCAGCCGCGATCGGGGCACCGGGGAGCTGTTTTTT. Using reference TRBV15 and TRBJ2-2 for the parts outside the CDR3, the full variable domain is DAMVIQNPRYQVTQFGKPVTLSCSQTLNHNVMYWYQQKSSQAPKLLFHYYDKDFNNEADTPDNFQSRRPNTSFCFLDIRSPGLGDTAMYLCATSRDRGTGELFFGEGSRLTVL.